These 12 T cell receptor beta chains came from one sample sequenced in a study of blood T cell repertoires in COVID-19. Here immunoSEQ multiplex PCR was the method, and the copy in TCRdb shows in-frame clones only, minus some. The table records 400,000 or so clones, around 84% of them present only once. Material for sequencing was peripheral blood. Receptor source: a human donor in a cohort sampled during active COVID-19.

The genes are TRBV5-5 and TRBJ1-1, with 7 bases lining up with TRBD1. With 2 bases clipped from V and 1 base from J, the junction kept 2 bases outside the gene matches. The CDR3 contains 14 residues. Looked up from germline, CDR1 is SGHKS and CDR2 is YYEKEE (reference sequence). CDR3 nucleotide sequence: TGTGCCAGCAGCTTACAGGGGCAGAACACTGAAGCTTTCTTT. Its translation: CASSLQGQNTEAFF.

This clone was seen a few times. The chain is built from TRBV7-9 and TRBJ1-1, with D possibly TRBD1 on 5 matching bases. This CDR3 is built from 14 residues. Per germline, CDR1 SEHNR and CDR2 FQNEAQ (reference sequence). Trimming shortened V by 5 bases and J by 1 base, and 11 bases separated the two germline ends. In DNA, the CDR3 is TGTGCCAGCAGCACGGGACTCCGGAACACTGAAGCTTTCTTT. Translating it yields CASSTGLRNTEAFF.

J is TRBJ1-3 and V is TRBV18; D unclear. Germline V lookup: CDR1 KGHSH, CDR2 LQKENI. V shed 2 bases and J shed 0 bases, with 14 bases lying between them. The CDR3 covers 17 residues. The CDR3 spells CASSPVGGRSSGNTIYF. As DNA, the CDR3 is TGTGCCAGCTCACCAGTAGGAGGACGAAGCTCTGGAAACACCATATATTTT.

V and J are TRBV20-1 and TRBJ2-2; possible D gene TRBD1, 6 bases. Trimming took 3 bases from V and 0 from J, leaving 14 bases between them. The germline V gene encodes CDR1 DFQATT and CDR2 SNEGSKA (reference sequence). CDR3 length equals 16 residues. CDR3 bases: TGCAGTGCTAGTCTTTGGACAGCCGCGAACACCGGGGAGCTGTTTTTT. This translates into CSASLWTAANTGELFF.

V is TRBV10-1 and J is TRBJ2-5, with TRBD2 as a possible D gene (5 bases). In germline, CDR1 is WNHNN, CDR2 SYGVQD (reference sequence). This CDR3 contains 15 residues. Trimming left V 0 bases short and J 2 bases short, with 10 bases between. The CDR3: CASSESRSGQETQYF. In DNA form, the CDR3 reads TGCGCCAGCAGTGAGTCAAGAAGCGGACAAGAGACCCAGTACTTC.

This chain links TRBV28 with TRBJ1-5, with 7 positions matching TRBD1. This CDR3 has 18 amino acids. The V and J ends lost 8 bases and 0 bases, in that order; junction bases with no gene match: 16. CDR1 MDHEN and CDR2 SYDVKM come from the germline V gene. The CDR3 nucleotides are TGTGCCAGCGGAAAAAGGTCCGGGACAGCATATAGCAATCAGCCCCAGCATTTT. It translates to CASGKRSGTAYSNQPQHF.

This chain connects TRBV9 to TRBJ2-3; tentatively, D is TRBD1 (5 bases). The CDR3 totals 15 residues. Germline CDR1 and CDR2: SGDLS and YYNGEE. V was cut by 0 bases and J by 4 bases, with 12 bases left in between. The CDR3: CASSVGAGLADTQYF. In nucleotides, the CDR3 is TGTGCCAGCAGCGTAGGGGCAGGGTTGGCAGATACGCAGTATTTT.

This chain uses TRBV6-6 with TRBJ2-2; TRBD1 matches at 8 bases. After removal of 6 bases from V and 3 bases from J, the junction contained 9 bases not matched to a gene. Germline V gene sequence: CDR1 MNHNY, CDR2 SVGAGI (reference sequence). The CDR3 is made up of 16 amino acids. Here the CDR3 DNA reads TGTGCCAGCAGGACGCAGACAGGGGTAGACACCGGGGAGCTGTTTTTT. Its translation is CASRTQTGVDTGELFF.

This clone came up once. Distinct nucleotide sequences in the sample also encode this CDR3. The chain carries TRBV29-1 and TRBJ1-5, with D perhaps matching TRBD1 (6 bases). Between the trimmed V and J ends, which lost 4 bases and 5 bases, there was a span of 12 bases. This CDR3 contains 13 residues. Germline assignment: CDR1 SQVTM and CDR2 ANQGSEA. CDR3 in DNA: TGCAGCGTTGCCGACAGGTTTGATCAGCCCCAGCATTTT. It encodes CSVADRFDQPQHF.

The chain combines TRBV11-2 with TRBJ2-1; 9 positions agree with TRBD2. The germline CDR1 and CDR2 sequences are SGHAT and FQNNGV. The CDR3 is 15 amino acids. The J segment lost 5 bases and the V segment lost 5 bases, leaving 7 bases of the junction unmatched. The CDR3 DNA reads TGTGCCAGCAGCGTCCATAGCGGGGGAAACAATGAGCAGTTCTTC. Its translation: CASSVHSGGNNEQFF.

Only a few counts were recorded for this clone. The chain has TRBV18 and TRBJ2-3, with D possibly TRBD1 on 5 matching bases. The CDR3 sequence is 14 residues long. V was pared by 3 bases and J by 2 bases, with 9 bases between. Germline lookup yields CDR1 KGHSH and CDR2 LQKENI. DNA of the CDR3: TGTGCCAGCTCACCGGACACTTCCACAGATACGCAGTATTTT. Its protein product is CASSPDTSTDTQYF. The full variable domain, in which reference TRBV18 and TRBJ2-3 provide the parts outside the CDR3, is NAGVMQNPRHLVRRRGQEARLRCSPMKGHSHVYWYRQLPEEGLKFMVYLQKENIIDESGMPKERFSAEFPKEGPSILRIQQVVRGDSAAYFCASSPDTSTDTQYFGPGTRLTVL.

V gene TRBV24-1 combines with J gene TRBJ2-3; D ambiguous. Germline CDR1 and CDR2: KGHDR and SFDVKD. The V end was cut by 12 bases, the J end by 4 bases, with 13 bases between. The CDR3 sequence is 12 residues long. In DNA, the CDR3 is TGTGCCCTCACTCGAACAGCAGATACGCAGTATTTT. Translating gives CALTRTADTQYF.